This T cell receptor beta chain is drawn from a study of shared clonotypes between healthy human individuals. Study results and caveats: The sole specimen, blood, was sampled, and tissue repertoires likely differ. Few donors restricted represented genetic and exposure-history diversity.

A word on this clone: Antigen specificity is unknown.

The CDR3 sequence is 17 residues long. V was cut by 5 bases and J by 3 bases, with 19 bases left in between. In germline, CDR1 is SGHTA, CDR2 FQGNSA. Under the authors' procedure: As immunoSEQ supplied junction-only sequences (without quality scores), filtering differed. Assay: immunoSEQ multiplex PCR; the TCRdb copy retains only in-frame clones and omits some. V, J and clone size derive from that table, while D and trimming were established from the DNA sequence. The table lists roughly 500,000 clones, 70% to 85% of them singletons, with 12% in the top ten. V usage is TRBV7-2 and J usage is TRBJ1-4; perhaps TRBD1 as D (5 bases). Input material: PBMCs. This receptor was identified in a woman aged 40 to 50 in good health. Some clones in this sample may be carry-over from other donors' samples. CDR3 sequence: CASSPNPARGANEKLFF. The CDR3 DNA sequence: TGTGCCAGCAGCCCTAACCCGGCCCGGGGGGCTAATGAAAAACTGTTTTTT.